A single sample is the source of the 18 T cell receptor beta chains below, sequenced in a study of CD8+ T cells in alopecia areata. Reverse transcribed after extraction, RNA yielded cDNA as the sequencing template. Repertoires were generated with immunoSEQ multiplex PCR, while TCRdb's copy carries only in-frame clones and drops some. The sample records about 64,000 clones, 46% being singletons. The treatment was: oral pan-JAK inhibitor, 5-10 mg twice daily. Here the sequenced sample was CD8+ T cells sorted from blood, taken at approximately week 36, from a patient treated with tofacitinib. The receptor set was obtained from a human donor with alopecia areata.

V usage is TRBV4-1 and J usage is TRBJ2-1, with 11 nucleotides matching TRBD2. The J segment lost 8 bases and the V segment lost 1 base, leaving 16 bases of the junction unmatched. CDR3 length: 19 residues. Germline V gene sequence: CDR1 MGHRA, CDR2 YSYEKL. CDR3 nucleotides: TGCGCCAGCAGCCAAGCCCCGTTGCGACTAGCGGGATATTTAGATGAGCAGTTCTTC. It specifies CASSQAPLRLAGYLDEQFF.

The V call is TRBV7-9, the J call TRBJ2-7; D gene unclear. The CDR3 contains 14 residues. Trimming took 2 bases from V and 6 from J, leaving 14 bases between them. Looked up from germline, CDR1 is SEHNR and CDR2 is FQNEAQ (reference sequence). The CDR3: CASSLTVSSSEQYF. The CDR3 coding sequence is TGTGCCAGCAGCTTAACGGTTTCGAGTAGCGAGCAGTACTTC.

This clone has only a few counts. The chain joins TRBV29-1 to TRBJ2-1, with 10 bases matching TRBD2. Losses at the gene ends were 4 bases for V and 0 bases for J; bases not matched to a gene: 12. The V gene's germline CDR1 is SQVTM and CDR2 ANQGSEA. This CDR3 is built from 18 residues. As DNA, the CDR3 is TGCAGCGTTGGTGGGACTAGCGTGTCAGCAAGCTCCTACAATGAGCAGTTCTTC. Translating it yields CSVGGTSVSASSYNEQFF.

The genes are TRBV27 and TRBJ2-1; D is unclear. V dropped 4 bases and J dropped 4 bases, with 8 bases sitting between them. Germline values: CDR1 MNHEY, CDR2 SMNVEV (reference sequence). The CDR3 contains 13 residues. The chain's CDR3 is CASSYMPYNEQFF. The CDR3 region has the DNA TGTGCCAGCAGTTACATGCCTTACAATGAGCAGTTCTTC.

About this clone: The junction departs from germline at one end; a sequencing error may be responsible. The chain has TRBV2 and TRBJ2-5; a weak D match, TRBD2 (6 bases). The CDR3 is made up of 12 amino acids. Germline-derived CDR1 and CDR2 are SNHLY and FYNNEI. The CDR3 is CASSEGRKTQYF. In nucleotides, the CDR3 is TGTGCCAGCAGCGAAGGGAGGAAGACCCAGTACTTC.

The CDR3 nucleotides read TGTGCCAGCAGTTTAAAAGGGCCGAACTACGAGCAGTACTTC. This encodes CASSLKGPNYEQYF. This chain joins TRBV27 and TRBJ2-7, with D hard to call. V lost 2 bases and J 3 bases, leaving 11 bases between the germline ends. In germline, CDR1 is MNHEY, CDR2 SMNVEV (reference sequence). This CDR3 has 14 residues.

The V and J genes are TRBV13 and TRBJ2-2, with 7 bases that match TRBD2. Germline CDR1 is PRHDT and CDR2 is FYEKMQ (reference sequence). After removal of 10 bases from V and 0 bases from J, the junction contained 5 bases not matched to a gene. The CDR3 has 14 amino acids. In nucleotides, the CDR3 is TGTGCCACCCTAGCGGAGACGAACACCGGGGAGCTGTTTTTT. Its translation is CATLAETNTGELFF.

Concerning this clone: The germline gene is not matched at one end of the junction; a read error may be the cause. This chain connects TRBV13 to TRBJ1-1; possible D gene TRBD1, 6 bases. Per germline, CDR1 PRHDT and CDR2 FYEKMQ (reference sequence). The CDR3 totals 13 residues. In DNA, the CDR3 is TGTGCCAACAGCTCTACAGGGAGCACTGAAGCTTTCTTT. Protein product: CANSSTGSTEAFF.

This rearrangement joins TRBV9 to TRBJ2-3; 7 positions match TRBD1. CDR1 and CDR2 from the germline V gene are SGDLS and YYNGEE. The CDR3 length is 14 residues. V gave up 10 bases and J gave up 2 bases; unmatched junction bases: 10. DNA of the CDR3: TGTGCCGGCTTCCAGGGGGACCTCACAGATACGCAGTATTTT. It translates to CAGFQGDLTDTQYF.

This rearrangement joins TRBV9 to TRBJ2-5; possible D gene TRBD1, 5 bases. Trimming stripped 7 bases from V and 5 bases from J, with 9 bases between. The CDR3 contains 11 residues. The germline CDR1 and CDR2 sequences are SGDLS and YYNGEE. Here the CDR3 reads CASGQLETQYF. The CDR3 nucleotides are TGTGCCAGCGGACAACTGGAGACCCAGTACTTC.

This clone was seen more than once but under ten times. The chain uses TRBV29-1 and TRBJ2-7; D might be TRBD1 (5 bases). V was pared by 4 bases and J by 1 base, with 8 bases between. The CDR3 extends over 12 amino acids. Germline CDR1 reads SQVTM; CDR2 reads ANQGSEA. Written as DNA, the CDR3 is TGCAGCGTTGCAGGGCAGTCCTACGAGCAGTACTTC. This codes for CSVAGQSYEQYF.

The table lists this clone with a few counts. The chain joins TRBV29-1 to TRBJ2-7; D is uncertain. The CDR3 is made up of 10 amino acids. Germline V gene sequence: CDR1 SQVTM, CDR2 ANQGSEA. V was shortened by 4 bases and J by 8 bases, with 9 bases between the two germline ends. This chain's CDR3 is CSVVVGQQYF. For the CDR3, the DNA is TGCAGCGTTGTGGTAGGACAGCAGTACTTC.

CDR3 loop: CASSEGAPNEQYF. For the CDR3, the DNA is TGTGCCAGCAGTGAGGGGGCACCGAACGAGCAGTACTTC. V usage is TRBV6-1 and J usage is TRBJ2-7, with D possibly matching TRBD1 (6 bases). The V gene's germline CDR1 is MNHNS and CDR2 SASEGT. Trimming cost V 3 bases and J 5 bases, with 11 bases left between them. The CDR3 spans 13 residues.

A few counts support this clone. The V gene is TRBV14, the J gene TRBJ1-2; tentative D call: TRBD1 (5 bases). V was cut by 0 bases and J by 2 bases, with 10 bases left in between. The CDR3 runs 15 residues. Germline-derived CDR1 and CDR2 are SGHDN and FVKESK. The CDR3 spells CASSQDAKGNYGYTF. As DNA, the CDR3 is TGTGCCAGCAGCCAAGATGCGAAGGGGAACTATGGCTACACCTTC.

This clone was seen only a few times. V usage is TRBV2 and J usage is TRBJ2-7, with a tentative D call TRBD1 (5 bases). Germline V gene data show CDR1 as SNHLY and CDR2 as FYNNEI. Trimming took off 3 bases at V and 7 bases at J, with 19 bases between the two ends. The CDR3 is 15 amino acids. CDR3 protein: CASSDSLGAGWEQYF. The CDR3, as DNA: TGTGCCAGCAGTGATTCCCTAGGGGCTGGATGGGAGCAGTACTTC. Filled out from reference TRBV2 and TRBJ2-7, the complete variable domain reads EPEVTQTPSHQVTQMGQEVILRCVPISNHLYFYWYRQILGQKVEFLVSFYNNEISEKSEIFDDQFSVERPDGSNFTLKIRSTKLEDSAMYFCASSDSLGAGWEQYFGPGTRLTVT.

The CDR3 nucleotides read TGCGCCAGCAGCCCGGCAACAGGGATTAGTATCGACAATGAGCAGTTCTTC. Its translation: CASSPATGISIDNEQFF. The genes are TRBV5-1 and TRBJ2-1; D possibly corresponds to TRBD1 (6 bases). V dropped 4 bases and J dropped 5 bases, with 22 bases sitting between them. There are 17 residues in the CDR3. Germline V lookup: CDR1 SGHRS, CDR2 YFSETQ. The variable domain in full, with the rest retrieved from reference TRBV5-1 and TRBJ2-1, is KAGVTQTPRYLIKTRGQQVTLSCSPISGHRSVSWYQQTPGQGLQFLFEYFSETQRNKGNFPGRFSGRQFSNSRSEMNVSTLELGDSALYLCASSPATGISIDNEQFFGPGTRLTVL.

This clone was detected a few times. The V gene is TRBV29-1, the J gene TRBJ2-1, with a weak D call TRBD2 (6 bases). CDR1 and CDR2 (germline): SQVTM, ANQGSEA. The V gene lost 0 bases and the J gene lost 8 bases, with 14 bases spanning the gap. The CDR3 consists of 14 residues. The CDR3, as DNA: TGCAGCGTTGAAGATCCACAGGAGGGTGATGAGCAGTTCTTC. Translation gives CSVEDPQEGDEQFF.

J is TRBJ1-2 and V is TRBV28; D call uncertain. This CDR3 is 14 amino acids long. The V and J ends lost 5 bases and 0 bases respectively, with 10 bases between them. CDR1 is MDHEN, CDR2 SYDVKM, per germline. The CDR3 loop reads CASSRSETNYGYTF. The CDR3 nucleotides read TGTGCCAGCAGTAGGTCGGAAACTAACTATGGCTACACCTTC.